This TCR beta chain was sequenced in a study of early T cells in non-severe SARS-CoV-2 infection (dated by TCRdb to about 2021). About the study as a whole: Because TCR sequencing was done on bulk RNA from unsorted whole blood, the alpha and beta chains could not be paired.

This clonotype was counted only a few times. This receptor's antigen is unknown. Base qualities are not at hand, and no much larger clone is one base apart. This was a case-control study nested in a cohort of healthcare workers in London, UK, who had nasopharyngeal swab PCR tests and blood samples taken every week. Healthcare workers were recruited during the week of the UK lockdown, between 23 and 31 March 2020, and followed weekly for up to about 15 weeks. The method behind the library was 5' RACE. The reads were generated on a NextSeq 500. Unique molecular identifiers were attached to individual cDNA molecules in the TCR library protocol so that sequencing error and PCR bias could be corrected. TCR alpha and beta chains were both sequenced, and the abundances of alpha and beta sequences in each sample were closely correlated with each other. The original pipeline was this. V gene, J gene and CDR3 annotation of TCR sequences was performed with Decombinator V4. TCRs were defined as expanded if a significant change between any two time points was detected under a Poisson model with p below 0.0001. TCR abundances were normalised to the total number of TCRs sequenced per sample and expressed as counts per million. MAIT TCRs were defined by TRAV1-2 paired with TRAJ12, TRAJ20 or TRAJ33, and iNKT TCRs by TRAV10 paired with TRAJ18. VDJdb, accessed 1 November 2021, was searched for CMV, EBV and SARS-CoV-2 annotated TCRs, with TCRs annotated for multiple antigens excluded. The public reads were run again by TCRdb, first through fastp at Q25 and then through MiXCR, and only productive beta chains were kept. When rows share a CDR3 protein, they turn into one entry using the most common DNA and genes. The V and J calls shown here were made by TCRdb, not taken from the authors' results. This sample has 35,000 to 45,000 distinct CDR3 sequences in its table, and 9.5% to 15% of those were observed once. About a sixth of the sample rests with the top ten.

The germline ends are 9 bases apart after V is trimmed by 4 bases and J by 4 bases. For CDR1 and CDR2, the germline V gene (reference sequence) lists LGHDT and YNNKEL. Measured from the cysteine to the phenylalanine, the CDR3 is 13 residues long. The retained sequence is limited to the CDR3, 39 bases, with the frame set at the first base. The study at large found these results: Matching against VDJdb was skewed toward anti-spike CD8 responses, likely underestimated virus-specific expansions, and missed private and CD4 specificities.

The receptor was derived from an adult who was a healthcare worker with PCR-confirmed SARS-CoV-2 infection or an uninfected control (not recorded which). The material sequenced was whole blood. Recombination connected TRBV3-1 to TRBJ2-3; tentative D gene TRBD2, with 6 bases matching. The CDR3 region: CASSLTRADTQYF. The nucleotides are TGTGCCAGCAGCCTGACTAGGGCAGATACGCAGTATTTT.